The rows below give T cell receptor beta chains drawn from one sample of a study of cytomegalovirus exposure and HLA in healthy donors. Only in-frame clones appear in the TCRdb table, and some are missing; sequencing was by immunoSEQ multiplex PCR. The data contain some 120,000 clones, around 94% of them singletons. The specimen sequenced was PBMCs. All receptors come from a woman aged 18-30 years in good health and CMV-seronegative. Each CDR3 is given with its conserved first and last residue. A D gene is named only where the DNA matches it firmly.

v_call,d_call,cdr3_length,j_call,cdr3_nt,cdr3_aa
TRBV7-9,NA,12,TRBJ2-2,TGTGCCAGCAGCCAAATCACCGGGGAGCTGTTTTTT,CASSQITGELFF
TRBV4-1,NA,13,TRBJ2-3,TGCGCCAGCAGCCGTACTGCCACAGATACGCAGTATTTT,CASSRTATDTQYF
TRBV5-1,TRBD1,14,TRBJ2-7,TGCGCCAGCAGCAACGGACAGGGGGTCTACGAGCAGTACTTC,CASSNGQGVYEQYF
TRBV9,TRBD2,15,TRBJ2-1,TGTGCCAGCAGCCCGGGACTAGGTGGGTACAATGAGCAGTTCTTC,CASSPGLGGYNEQFF
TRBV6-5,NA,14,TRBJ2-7,TGTGCCAGCAGTTACTCGTCCAGGAGCGGCGAGCAGTACTTC,CASSYSSRSGEQYF
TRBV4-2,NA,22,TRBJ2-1,NA,CASSHYGLAGGTMSSSSGRQFF
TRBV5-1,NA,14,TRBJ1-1,TGCGCCAGCAGCTTGGACAGGCCTAACACTGAAGCTTTCTTT,CASSLDRPNTEAFF
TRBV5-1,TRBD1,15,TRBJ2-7,TGCGCCAGCAGCTCCAAACAGGGGGGCCTGGACGAGCAGTACTTC,CASSSKQGGLDEQYF
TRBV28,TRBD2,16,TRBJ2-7,TGTGCCAGCAGTCCCGGGGCTAGCGGGTACTCCTACGAGCAGTACTTC,CASSPGASGYSYEQYF
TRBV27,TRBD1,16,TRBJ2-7,TGTGCCAGCTTTTCTACCGTTCACAGGGGGAGGAAGAAGCAGTACTTC,CASFSTVHRGRKKQYF
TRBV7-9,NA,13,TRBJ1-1,TGTGCCAGCAGCTTCAACCGCGACAGGGAAGCTTTCTTT,CASSFNRDREAFF
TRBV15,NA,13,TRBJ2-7,TGTGCCACCCGGAAGGGGGAATCCTACGAGCAGTACTTC,CATRKGESYEQYF
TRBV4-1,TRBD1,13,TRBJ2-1,TGCGCCAGCGGGACAGGGGGTTACAATGAGCAGTTCTTC,CASGTGGYNEQFF
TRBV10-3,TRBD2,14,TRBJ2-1,TGTGCCATCAGTGACCGCGCGGGGGGCGATGAGCAGTTCTTC,CAISDRAGGDEQFF